Listed here are 29 T cell receptor beta chains from one sample, sequenced in a study of T-cell memory formation after mild COVID-19. TCRdb processed the 5' RACE reads anew with MiXCR; each CDR3 protein has one entry. This table has around 390,000 distinct CDR3 sequences, about 15% appearing once. Material: PBMCs or a T cell subset sorted from them (not recorded which). The receptors stem from a man between 18 and 35 years old who had mild COVID-19 (a few samples of this study predate the infection). Cell type and time point are not known.

In this sample, this clonotype turned up a few times. The V call is TRBV7-8, the J call TRBJ1-1; TRBD1 might be the D (5 bases). V was pared by 4 bases and J by 1 base, with 16 bases between. The CDR3 is 16 residues long. The germline CDR1 and CDR2 sequences are SGHVS and FQNEAQ. The CDR3 nucleotides are TGTGCCAGCAGCTACCTTCCGGGACCGCGGAACACTGAAGCTTTCTTT. The encoded protein is CASSYLPGPRNTEAFF.

The chain combines TRBV6-1 with TRBJ1-4, with 7 bases identical to TRBD1. The CDR3 has 14 residues. The germline V gene has CDR1 MNHNS and CDR2 SASEGT. The V gene end was trimmed by 7 bases and the J gene end by 5 bases; junction bases not matched to a gene: 7. The CDR3 is CASTTGTANEKLFF. The DNA for the CDR3 is TGTGCCAGCACCACCGGGACAGCGAATGAAAAACTGTTTTTT.

This clonotype came up a few times. The chain combines TRBV5-4 with TRBJ2-7; 10 positions match TRBD2. Trimming took 1 base from V and 4 from J; bases not matched to a gene: 5. CDR1 is SGHNT, CDR2 YYREEE, per germline (reference sequence). The CDR3 has 15 residues. The CDR3 bases are TGTGCCAGCAGCTTGTCGGCTAGCGGGGGATACGAGCAGTACTTC. Its protein is CASSLSASGGYEQYF.

This sequence joins TRBV29-1 and TRBJ2-2, with 11 bases aligning to TRBD1. Germline trimming cut 7 bases from V and 6 bases from J; bases unmatched to any gene: 1. The CDR3 is 12 residues long. CDR1 and CDR2 from the germline V gene are SQVTM and ANQGSEA. The CDR3 spells CSGTGGSGELFF. The CDR3 region has the DNA TGCAGCGGGACAGGGGGCTCCGGGGAGCTGTTTTTT.

The chain links TRBV12-3 or TRBV12-4 to TRBJ2-7; 11 nucleotides align to TRBD2. The junction had 9 bases not matched to a gene; V was cut back by 3 bases and J by 2 bases. The CDR3 length is 17 residues. CDR3 sequence (DNA): TGTGCCAGCAGTTTTAGGCTAGCGGGGGGTTCGCCCTACGAGCAGTACTTC. Its protein is CASSFRLAGGSPYEQYF.

The sample holds many counts of this clonotype. The chain couples TRBV5-1 to TRBJ2-5, with D possibly being TRBD2 (6 bases). V gave up 3 bases and J gave up 4 bases, with 13 bases separating them. Germline CDR1 reads SGHRS; CDR2 reads YFSETQ. The CDR3 has 14 residues. The CDR3 here is CASSSEGHRETQYF. CDR3 bases: TGCGCCAGCAGCTCGGAGGGTCACAGAGAGACCCAGTACTTC.

This clonotype has a handful of counts. The gene calls are TRBV3-1 and TRBJ1-4; D unclear. Germline CDR1 and CDR2: LGHDT and YNNKEL (reference sequence). CDR3 size: 17 residues. V was clipped by 4 bases and J by 5 bases, with 20 bases between them. The CDR3 spells CASSLHPSRGWNEKLFF. CDR3 bases: TGTGCCAGCAGCCTCCACCCCTCTCGTGGGTGGAATGAAAAACTGTTTTTT.

At least ten counts were recorded for this clonotype. The chain recombines TRBV7-2 with TRBJ2-1; TRBD1 is a possible D gene (6 bases). The germline V gene encodes CDR1 SGHTA and CDR2 FQGNSA. There are 13 residues in the CDR3. The V end was cut by 1 base, the J end by 8 bases, with 9 bases between. CDR3 bases: TGTGCCAGCAGCTTAGACAGGGTTGATGAGCAGTTCTTC. It is translated as CASSLDRVDEQFF.

The V and J genes are TRBV4-2 and TRBJ2-4, with D tentatively TRBD2 (6 bases). The CDR3 is 19 residues long. Trimming pared 3 bases from V and 0 bases from J, leaving 21 bases between. CDR1 and CDR2 from the germline V gene are LGHNA and YNFKEQ. DNA for the CDR3: TGTGCCAGCAGCCATCCCGGGACTGGTAGTAGGGTAGCCAAAAACATTCAGTACTTC. Protein: CASSHPGTGSRVAKNIQYF.

The chain carries TRBV20-1 and TRBJ2-1; 7 bases are a match to TRBD2. The CDR3 is 15 residues long. With V trimmed by 1 base and J by 3 bases, 6 bases remained unmatched. CDR1 DFQATT and CDR2 SNEGSKA come from the germline V gene (reference sequence). The CDR3, as DNA: TGCAGTGCTAGAGCCGCCGGGACTAACTACAATGAGCAGTTCTTC. It translates to CSARAAGTNYNEQFF.

The V call is TRBV5-1, the J call TRBJ2-1; D remains ambiguous. This CDR3 is 15 amino acids long. CDR1 SGHRS and CDR2 YFSETQ come from the germline V gene. Deletions cut 4 bases from V and 4 bases from J, with 15 bases between. This chain's CDR3 is CASSLDVGVYNEQFF. CDR3 sequence (DNA): TGCGCCAGCAGCCTGGACGTGGGTGTATACAATGAGCAGTTCTTC.

This chain uses TRBV3-1 with TRBJ1-6, with D unresolved. Germline assignment: CDR1 LGHDT and CDR2 YNNKEL (reference sequence). The CDR3 consists of 15 residues. Trimming removed 4 bases from V and 10 bases from J, with 17 bases in between. CDR3 DNA sequence: TGTGCCAGCAGCCCGACTTGGCCTGATAGGTCACCCCTCCACTTT. It is translated as CASSPTWPDRSPLHF.

This clonotype has just a few counts. The chain combines TRBV7-9 with TRBJ2-7; TRBD1 matches at 12 bases. This CDR3 has 14 residues. V was clipped by 5 bases and J by 6 bases; unmatched bases: 5. CDR1 is SEHNR and CDR2 is FQNEAQ in the germline V gene (reference sequence). The DNA for the CDR3 is TGTGCCAGCAGCACCGGGACAGGGGGCGCCGAGCAGTACTTC. Residues: CASSTGTGGAEQYF. The full variable domain, rest sourced from reference TRBV7-9 and TRBJ2-7, is DTGVSQNPRHKITKRGQNVTFRCDPISEHNRLYWYRQTLGQGPEFLTYFQNEAQLEKSRLLSDRFSAERPKGSFSTLEIQRTEQGDSAMYLCASSTGTGGAEQYFGPGTRLTVT.

The table lists this clonotype with many counts. The chain couples TRBV5-5 to TRBJ2-2; the D gene is possibly TRBD2 (6 bases). There are 14 residues in the CDR3. V gave up 7 bases and J gave up 4 bases, with 14 bases separating them. The germline V gene encodes CDR1 SGHKS and CDR2 YYEKEE (reference sequence). This CDR3 is CASRWEVATGELFF. The DNA for the CDR3 is TGTGCCAGCCGGTGGGAGGTGGCCACCGGGGAGCTGTTTTTT.

This clonotype has a count of ten or more. In DNA form, the CDR3 reads TGCGCCAGCAGCTTGGGAGGGACCCAAGAGACCCAGTACTTC. It translates to CASSLGGTQETQYF. This chain connects TRBV5-1 to TRBJ2-5; D could derive from TRBD1 or TRBD2 (5 bases each). Trimming removed 0 bases at V and 1 base at J, with 7 bases between. This CDR3 contains 14 residues. CDR1 is SGHRS and CDR2 is YFSETQ in the germline V gene.

This clonotype came up a few times. J is TRBJ2-1 and V is TRBV5-4; 7 nucleotides match TRBD1. V shed 1 base and J 4 bases; nucleotides not matched to a gene: 2. Germline V gives CDR1 SGHNT, CDR2 YYREEE (reference sequence). CDR3 length equals 14 residues. The CDR3 protein is CASSLWDSYNEQFF. Written as DNA, the CDR3 is TGTGCCAGCAGCTTGTGGGACAGTTACAATGAGCAGTTCTTC.

This chain joins TRBV28 and TRBJ2-7, with D tentatively TRBD1 (6 bases). The CDR3 sequence is 15 residues long. Per germline, CDR1 MDHEN and CDR2 SYDVKM. V dropped 5 bases and J dropped 2 bases, with 16 bases sitting between them. This chain's CDR3 is CASSPQGKGAYEQYV. DNA for the CDR3: TGTGCCAGCAGTCCCCAGGGAAAGGGGGCCTACGAGCAGTACGTC.

This clonotype was detected a few times. The chain has TRBV5-1 and TRBJ2-3, with 11 bases that match TRBD1. Looked up from germline, CDR1 is SGHRS and CDR2 is YFSETQ. The CDR3 loop spans 15 amino acids. Germline trimming cut 7 bases from V and 6 bases from J; bases unmatched to any gene: 10. CDR3 in amino acids: CASQLGQGAPDTQYF. CDR3 sequence (DNA): TGCGCCAGCCAACTCGGACAGGGGGCGCCGGATACGCAGTATTTT.

CDR3: CASSIGGSGGLTDTQYF. The CDR3 DNA follows: TGTGCCAGCAGCATCGGCGGTAGCGGGGGCCTGACAGATACGCAGTATTTT. The V gene is TRBV11-2, the J gene TRBJ2-3; the match to TRBD2 covers 9 bases. The trim removed 5 bases at V and 3 bases at J, leaving 12 bases unmatched. This CDR3 has 17 residues. Germline V gene lookup returns CDR1 SGHAT and CDR2 FQNNGV.

This clonotype has only a few counts. The J gene is TRBJ1-1, the V gene TRBV5-1; unclear D gene. Per germline, CDR1 SGHRS and CDR2 YFSETQ. This CDR3 is 14 amino acids long. Trimming shortened V by 0 bases and J by 1 base, and 7 bases separated the two germline ends. The CDR3 region has the DNA TGCGCCAGCAGCTTGGGATCCCCGAACACTGAAGCTTTCTTT. This sequence encodes CASSLGSPNTEAFF.

The CDR3 DNA is TGTGCCAGCAGCTTGAGCACCAGCACCGGGGAGCTGTTTTTT. This encodes CASSLSTSTGELFF. The chain has TRBV7-9 and TRBJ2-2; D uncertain. Germline CDR1 reads SEHNR; CDR2 reads FQNEAQ (reference sequence). This CDR3 is 14 amino acids long. Trimming shortened V by 3 bases and J by 4 bases, and 9 bases separated the two germline ends. Together with reference TRBV7-9 and TRBJ2-2, the CDR3 gives the full variable domain: DTGVSQNPRHKITKRGQNVTFRCDPISEHNRLYWYRQTLGQGPEFLTYFQNEAQLEKSRLLSDRFSAERPKGSFSTLEIQRTEQGDSAMYLCASSLSTSTGELFFGEGSRLTVL.

The V call is TRBV20-1, the J call TRBJ2-1, with a tentative D call TRBD1 (6 bases). Between the trimmed V and J ends, which lost 3 bases and 6 bases, there was a span of 18 bases. The CDR3 spans 15 residues. In germline, CDR1 is DFQATT, CDR2 SNEGSKA (reference sequence). The DNA for the CDR3 is TGCAGTGCTAGTACATTGGGGCAAGGGGGCAATGAGCAGTTCTTC. Protein sequence: CSASTLGQGGNEQFF.

The genes are TRBV12-3 or TRBV12-4 and TRBJ2-7, with 9 positions matching TRBD1. Trimming cost V 4 bases and J 0 bases; bases outside gene matches: 10. The CDR3 length is 17 residues. The CDR3 spells CASSWFFGQGLSYEQYF. The CDR3 nucleotides read TGTGCCAGCAGTTGGTTTTTTGGACAGGGGCTCTCCTACGAGCAGTACTTC.

This clonotype showed up just a few times. V is TRBV20-1 and J is TRBJ1-2; a possible D gene is TRBD1 (5 bases). Germline V gene lookup returns CDR1 DFQATT and CDR2 SNEGSKA (reference sequence). Deletions cut 3 bases from V and 4 bases from J, with 12 bases between. The length of the CDR3 is 13 residues. CDR3 amino acids: CSASSGPFYGYTF. The CDR3, as DNA: TGCAGTGCTAGTTCGGGGCCATTCTATGGCTACACCTTC.

The CDR3 region has the DNA TGTGCCAGCAGCTTAGGTGACAGGACAGATACGCAGTATTTT. Its translation: CASSLGDRTDTQYF. The chain uses TRBV7-2 and TRBJ2-3, with a weak D call TRBD1 (6 bases). There are 14 residues in the CDR3. CDR1 and CDR2 from the germline V gene are SGHTA and FQGNSA. With 1 base removed from V and 3 bases from J, the gap between germline ends came to 8 bases.

The chain couples TRBV20-1 to TRBJ1-5; possibly TRBD1 for D (6 bases). The CDR3 covers 14 residues. CDR1 DFQATT and CDR2 SNEGSKA come from the germline V gene (reference sequence). The V end was cut by 3 bases, the J end by 4 bases, with 13 bases between. The CDR3 spells CSASRGGGNQPQHF. The DNA of the CDR3 is TGCAGTGCTAGTCGGGGAGGGGGGAATCAGCCCCAGCATTTT.

This clonotype has just a few counts. V and J are TRBV27 and TRBJ2-3; D is unclear. Trimming pared 7 bases from V and 5 bases from J, leaving 7 bases between. Looked up from germline, CDR1 is MNHEY and CDR2 is SMNVEV (reference sequence). The CDR3 loop spans 11 amino acids. This CDR3 reads CASKSGDTQYF. In DNA form, the CDR3 reads TGTGCCAGCAAGTCAGGAGATACGCAGTATTTT.

This clonotype was counted at least ten times. V is TRBV4-3 and J is TRBJ2-3; D remains ambiguous. Per the germline V gene, CDR1 is LGHNA and CDR2 is YSLEER. Between the trimmed V and J ends, which lost 0 bases and 4 bases, there was a span of 8 bases. The length of the CDR3 is 14 residues. The CDR3 loop is CASSQDYGADTQYF. For the CDR3, the DNA is TGCGCCAGCAGCCAAGATTACGGCGCAGATACGCAGTATTTT.

This clonotype was observed a few times. This chain connects TRBV6-2 or TRBV6-3 to TRBJ1-6, with 8 bases lining up with TRBD1. CDR3 length equals 15 residues. Trimming at V came to 5 bases and at J to 5 bases, leaving 5 bases not matched to a gene. The germline gives CDR1 MNHEY, CDR2 SVGEGT. This CDR3 is CASSQRQGHNSPLHF. CDR3 DNA: TGTGCCAGCAGTCAGCGACAGGGGCATAATTCACCCCTCCACTTT.